One sample yielded the 22 T cell receptor beta chains listed below, sequenced in a study of regulatory T cells in long-lasting Graves disease. Time point here: newly diagnosed GD, antithyroid drugs for less than 3 months. From PBMCs, RNA was extracted and then used to make the TCR library. Sequencing libraries for TCR beta were prepared with iRepertoire HTBI primers and Arm-PCR of CDR3 regions. TCRdb independently ran MiXCR on the multiplex PCR reads; one entry per CDR3 protein. The sample carries about 540,000 distinct CDR3 sequences, roughly 12% recorded once. The same data also went into a second study, on T cells in Graves' hyperthyroidism and ophthalmopathy.

The material sequenced was peripheral blood mononuclear cells (PBMCs), taken at new diagnosis, from a patient treated with antithyroid drugs. The receptors shown here come from a man aged 25-40 years with Graves disease.

The chain couples TRBV20-1 to TRBJ1-2; tentative D call: TRBD1 (5 bases). CDR1 is DFQATT and CDR2 is SNEGSKA in the germline V gene (reference sequence). This CDR3 spans 13 amino acids. V was shortened by 6 bases and J by 4 bases, with 15 bases between the two germline ends. The CDR3 nucleotides are TGCAGTGCGATCTTCCGGGGACTCTATGGCTACACCTTC. Protein: CSAIFRGLYGYTF.

This clonotype was detected ten times or more. The J gene is TRBJ2-7, the V gene TRBV5-1, with 7 bases matching TRBD1. Germline CDR1 SGHRS, CDR2 YFSETQ. The ends lost 1 base at V and 2 bases at J; junction bases unmatched: 3. The CDR3 is made up of 14 amino acids. The CDR3 sequence is CASSLYRGPYEQYF. CDR3 in DNA: TGCGCCAGCAGCTTGTACAGGGGACCCTACGAGCAGTACTTC.

This clonotype was found a few times. The chain employs TRBV19 and TRBJ2-3; the D gene could be TRBD1 or TRBD2 (5 bases each). The CDR3 runs to 16 residues. Germline V gene data show CDR1 as LNHDA and CDR2 as SQIVND (reference sequence). Between the trimmed V and J ends, which lost 1 base and 0 bases, there was a span of 11 bases. The CDR3 DNA reads as TGTGCCAGTAGTATAGGATGGGGGTTGAGCACAGATACGCAGTATTTT. Translated, it gives CASSIGWGLSTDTQYF.

This clonotype has only a few counts. The chain recombines TRBV7-9 with TRBJ2-7; 8 nucleotides align to TRBD2. Germline values: CDR1 SEHNR, CDR2 FQNEAQ (reference sequence). J lost 0 bases, V lost 5 bases, and 9 bases had no gene match. CDR3 length: 16 residues. The CDR3 region is CASSPLGGGSSYEQYF. The CDR3 region has the DNA TGTGCCAGCAGCCCCCTCGGGGGGGGGTCCTCCTACGAGCAGTACTTC.

There are many counts of this clonotype. The chain recombines TRBV6-2 or TRBV6-3 with TRBJ2-1; TRBD2 matches at 10 bases. The CDR3 totals 15 residues. Germline lookup yields CDR1 MNHEY and CDR2 SVGEGT. Germline trimming cut 5 bases from V and 9 bases from J; bases unmatched to any gene: 10. The CDR3 sequence: CASSEVASGSVEQFF. The CDR3 nucleotides are TGTGCCAGCAGTGAAGTGGCTAGCGGGAGTGTTGAGCAGTTCTTC.

The table lists this clonotype with many counts. The rearrangement uses TRBV12-3 or TRBV12-4 and TRBJ2-3, with TRBD2 identical over 8 bases. The CDR3 has 17 amino acids. The trim removed 7 bases at V and 1 base at J, leaving 13 bases unmatched. The CDR3 protein is CASTPEMAGGGTDTQYF. The CDR3 DNA reads TGTGCCAGCACCCCAGAAATGGCGGGGGGAGGCACAGATACGCAGTATTTT.

This clonotype has a count of ten or more. The gene calls are TRBV12-3 or TRBV12-4 and TRBJ1-2, with D possibly matching TRBD1 (6 bases). V lost 4 bases and J 3 bases, leaving 12 bases between the germline ends. The CDR3 spans 14 residues. The CDR3 bases are TGTGCCAGCAGTTCCAACACAGGGTACTATGGCTACACCTTC. Protein product: CASSSNTGYYGYTF.

This clonotype occurred many times. The chain combines TRBV6-8 with TRBJ2-5; 13 nucleotides match TRBD2. Germline CDR1 is MNHGY and CDR2 is SAAAGT. The CDR3 length is 17 residues. Unmatched junction bases numbered 10, after V lost 9 bases and J lost 0 bases. In DNA, the CDR3 is TGTGCCAGTCGAAGACTAGCGGGAGGATCGTACCAAGAGACCCAGTACTTC. It codes for CASRRLAGGSYQETQYF.

In its sample, this clonotype was seen a few times. Just one base apart from a much larger clone, this may be a read error. The genes are TRBV11-2 and TRBJ2-1; D is ambiguous. CDR3 length: 13 residues. Germline values: CDR1 SGHAT, CDR2 FQNNGV. In nucleotides, the CDR3 is TGTGCCAGCAGCTTACGACATCAAGAGACCCAGTGCTTC. This sequence encodes CASSLRHQETQCF.

This clonotype was recorded many times. The gene calls are TRBV6-1 and TRBJ1-5; no reliable D call. This CDR3 spans 13 amino acids. Trimming removed 9 bases from V and 6 bases from J, with 15 bases in between. Per the germline V gene, CDR1 is MNHNS and CDR2 is SASEGT. The CDR3 protein is CASAETYVQPQHF. The CDR3 bases are TGTGCCAGTGCAGAGACATATGTTCAGCCCCAGCATTTT.

This clonotype was seen at least ten times. The rearrangement joins TRBV12-3 or TRBV12-4 to TRBJ2-1; D gene uncertain. V was cut by 3 bases and J by 8 bases, with 8 bases left in between. This CDR3 contains 12 residues. In nucleotides, the CDR3 is TGTGCCAGCAGTTTTCGGAGAGATGAGCAGTTCTTC. Protein: CASSFRRDEQFF.

In this sample, this clonotype turned up many times. This chain uses TRBV18 with TRBJ1-5, with D uncertain. Germline CDR1 and CDR2: KGHSH and LQKENI. The CDR3 consists of 14 residues. Trimming took off 6 bases at V and 7 bases at J, with 16 bases between the two ends. The CDR3 DNA follows: TGTGCCAGCTCCCCCGAGGGCAGCGGACAGCCCCAGCATTTT. Its translation: CASSPEGSGQPQHF.

This clonotype was observed at least ten times. This CDR3 reads CSARDGRRPSGNQPQHF. DNA for the CDR3: TGCAGTGCTAGAGACGGACGGAGACCTTCCGGCAATCAGCCCCAGCATTTT. The J gene is TRBJ1-5, the V gene TRBV20-1; D is uncertain. The CDR3 is 17 residues long. Per the germline V gene, CDR1 is DFQATT and CDR2 is SNEGSKA (reference sequence). V shed 0 bases and J shed 2 bases, with 17 bases lying between them.

The CDR3 region has the DNA TGTGCCAGCAGCCAAGCCTGGGGGGGTACCTACGAGCAGTACTTC. As protein: CASSQAWGGTYEQYF. V and J are TRBV3-1 and TRBJ2-7; 7 bases align to TRBD2. CDR3 length equals 15 residues. CDR1 LGHDT and CDR2 YNNKEL come from the germline V gene (reference sequence). Losses at the gene ends were 1 base for V and 2 bases for J; bases not matched to a gene: 5.

This clonotype appeared a few times. The gene calls are TRBV12-5 and TRBJ2-3; D is possibly TRBD1 or TRBD2 (5 bases each). The CDR3 loop spans 19 amino acids. Germline lookup yields CDR1 LGHNT and CDR2 FRNRAP. Trimming removed 3 bases at V and 0 bases at J, with 22 bases between. The CDR3, as DNA: TGTGCTAGTGGTTTATTGGGTGTGTGGCAGGGAGAAAGCACAGATACGCAGTATTTT. Its translation is CASGLLGVWQGESTDTQYF.

The chain joins TRBV3-1 to TRBJ2-5; D might be TRBD1 (5 bases). V lost 7 bases and J lost 1, with 10 bases in between. The CDR3 length is 13 residues. Germline CDR1 reads LGHDT; CDR2 reads YNNKEL (reference sequence). CDR3 DNA sequence: TGTGCCAGCAAAGATAGGGGCCAAGAGACCCAGTACTTC. Protein product: CASKDRGQETQYF.

To note about this clonotype: Likely a read error: the CDR3 ends without its conserved phenylalanine or tryptophan. The chain joins TRBV6-2 or TRBV6-3 to TRBJ2-1; D is undetermined. Germline CDR1 MNHEY, CDR2 SVGEGT. Deletions cut 6 bases from V and 0 bases from J, with 12 bases between. This CDR3 has 15 amino acids. The CDR3 region has the DNA TGTGCCAGCAGCTTACAGTTTAGCTCCTACAATGAGCAGTTCTCC. This codes for CASSLQFSSYNEQFS.

A few counts support this clonotype. J is TRBJ2-1 and V is TRBV24-1; 10 bases are shared with TRBD2. CDR1 KGHDR and CDR2 SFDVKD come from the germline V gene. CDR3 length equals 13 residues. Unmatched junction bases numbered 5, after V lost 9 bases and J lost 7 bases. The CDR3 nucleotides are TGTGCCACCGGGCTAGCGGGAGTGAATGAGCAGTTCTTC. This encodes CATGLAGVNEQFF.

The chain combines TRBV12-3 or TRBV12-4 with TRBJ2-1; D gene uncertain. The V and J ends lost 4 bases and 7 bases respectively, with 20 bases between them. This CDR3 is built from 16 residues. This chain's CDR3 is CASSSLGPPVGNEQFF. CDR3 bases: TGTGCCAGCAGTTCCCTAGGGCCCCCTGTGGGGAATGAGCAGTTCTTC.

This clonotype occurred many times. The V gene is TRBV10-3, the J gene TRBJ1-1, with D perhaps matching TRBD1 (6 bases). CDR3 length: 13 residues. The V gene's germline CDR1 is ENHRY and CDR2 SYGVKD. V was cut by 10 bases and J by 1 base, with 13 bases left in between. The CDR3 coding sequence is TGTGCCACCGTGGAGACAGGGAACACTGAAGCTTTCTTT. It yields the protein CATVETGNTEAFF.

A few counts support this clonotype. The chain uses TRBV29-1 and TRBJ2-1; no clear D gene. V was pared by 3 bases and J by 5 bases, with 11 bases between. Per germline, CDR1 SQVTM and CDR2 ANQGSEA. CDR3 length equals 13 residues. The CDR3 sequence is CSVDQGPDNEQFF. CDR3 coding DNA: TGCAGCGTTGATCAAGGACCCGACAATGAGCAGTTCTTC.

This chain links TRBV9 with TRBJ2-3, with 9 bases identical to TRBD1. V gave up 3 bases and J gave up 4 bases; unmatched junction bases: 9. The CDR3 runs to 16 residues. Per germline, CDR1 SGDLS and CDR2 YYNGEE. DNA of the CDR3: TGTGCCAGCAGCGCGGAACAGGGGGCGCGTGCAGATACGCAGTATTTT. Translating it yields CASSAEQGARADTQYF.